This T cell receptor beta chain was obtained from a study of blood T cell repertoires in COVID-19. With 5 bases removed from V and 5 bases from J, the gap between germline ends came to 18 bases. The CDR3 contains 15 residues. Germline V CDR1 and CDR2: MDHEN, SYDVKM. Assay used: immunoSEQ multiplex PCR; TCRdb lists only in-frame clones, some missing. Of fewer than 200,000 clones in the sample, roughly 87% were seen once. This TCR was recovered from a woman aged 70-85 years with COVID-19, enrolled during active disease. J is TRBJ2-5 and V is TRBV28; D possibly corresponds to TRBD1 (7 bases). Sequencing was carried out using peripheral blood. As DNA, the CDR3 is TGTGCCAGCAGTCCCCCCCCTGCAGGGGGGGAGACCCAGTACTTC. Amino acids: CASSPPPAGGETQYF.